The clone carrying this T cell receptor (beta chain) came up once. These data are taken from a study of CD8 T cells in Susac syndrome. It was with random hexamers that 0.5 to 1 ug RNA was reverse transcribed. TCRdb fed the immunoSEQ multiplex PCR reads into MiXCR, producing one record per CDR3 protein. The repertoire includes approximately 120,000 distinct CDR3 sequences, 96% of them detected once, and 0.096% sits in the top ten. This CDR3 region has 16 residues. Germline V lookup: CDR1 MGHRA, CDR2 YSYEKL. Trimming took off 4 bases at V and 3 bases at J, with 19 bases between the two ends. FACS enriched CD8+ TEMRA cells, while bulk CD8+ and CD4+ were negatively isolated.

The origin of this receptor is a human donor in good health. The chain recombines TRBV4-1 with TRBJ2-7; possibly TRBD1 for D (6 bases). Sequencing was performed on CD4+ T cells from PBMCs. The CDR3 loop is CASSPQGVQGRYEQYF. The CDR3 DNA reads TGCGCCAGCAGCCCCCAAGGAGTACAGGGTCGCTACGAGCAGTACTTC.